This is a list of T cell receptor beta chains from one sample in a study of blood T cell repertoires in COVID-19. TCRdb keeps only in-frame clones here, not all; method: immunoSEQ multiplex PCR. The sample shows approximately 65,000 clones, under 95% of them seen only once. The material sequenced was peripheral blood. Every receptor here comes from a man in his 70s with active COVID-19. The CDR3 runs from the conserved cysteine through the conserved F or W. Fields, in order: V gene, J gene, clone size, D gene, CDR3 DNA, CDR3 protein. A D gene is named only where the DNA matches it firmly. A clone size is listed for some rows: how often the clone was seen (once, few, many), or a class if it is expanded.

>TRBV5-8|TRBJ1-1|-|TRBD1
TGTGCCAGCAGCCAGATCAGGGGGCACACTGAAGCTTTCTTT
CASSQIRGHTEAFF
>TRBV6-2/TRBV6-3|TRBJ1-2|-|-
TGTGCCAGCAGTTATTACAGCAACTATGGCTACACCTTC
CASSYYSNYGYTF
>TRBV11-2|TRBJ1-4|-|TRBD1
TGTGCCAGCAGCCCATTGTCGATTCTGGGGACAGTTCTTAATGAAAAACTGTTTTTT
CASSPLSILGTVLNEKLFF
>TRBV3-1/TRBV3-2|TRBJ2-1|-|TRBD1
TGTGCCAGCAGCCAAGAAAGGGGGCGGGATGAGCAGTTCTTC
CASSQERGRDEQFF
>TRBV19|TRBJ2-5|-|-
TGTGCCAGTAAAAAAAGGAGCGAAGAGACCCAGTACTTC
CASKKRSEETQYF
>TRBV10-2|TRBJ1-5|-|-
TGCGCCAGCAGTGAGTCTGGCACAGGGACCCAGCCCCAGCATTTT
CASSESGTGTQPQHF
>TRBV3-1/TRBV3-2|TRBJ2-7|-|TRBD2
TGTGCCAGCAGCCAGGTAGCGGGGCATCGATTCAAATCCTACGAGCAGTACTTC
CASSQVAGHRFKSYEQYF
>TRBV5-1|TRBJ2-4|-|TRBD2
TGCGCCAGCAGCTCCGATAGCGGGGGGATTGGAAACATTCAGTACTTC
CASSSDSGGIGNIQYF
>TRBV5-6|TRBJ2-5|-|-
TGTGCCAGCAGCTTCACAGGAGCCCAAGAGACCCAGTACTTC
CASSFTGAQETQYF
>TRBV7-6|TRBJ2-7|-|TRBD1
TGTGCCAGCAGCTTAGCGTCCTGGACAGGGCTCGTCTACGAGCAGTACTTC
CASSLASWTGLVYEQYF
>TRBV11-3|TRBJ2-1|-|-
TGTGCCAGCAGCTTAGAAGCAGGGAGGAATGAGCAGTTCTTC
CASSLEAGRNEQFF
>TRBV7-9|TRBJ2-7|-|-
TGTGCCAGCAGTCAGTTTATTGGCGAGCAGTACTTC
CASSQFIGEQYF
>TRBV14|TRBJ1-6|few|TRBD1
TGTGCCAGCAGCAAACGGGACAGGGGTTCACCCCTCCACTTT
CASSKRDRGSPLHF
>TRBV5-1|TRBJ1-1|once|-
TGCGCCAGCAGCCCTGATGGGGCCGGGAACACTGAAGCTTTCTTT
CASSPDGAGNTEAFF
>TRBV13|TRBJ1-1|once|TRBD1
TGTGCCAGCAGCCATACAGGGGAGAACACTGAAGCTTTCTTT
CASSHTGENTEAFF
>TRBV9|TRBJ1-4|-|TRBD1
TGTGCCAGCAGCGCCGGGACAGGGGGTTTTAATGAAAAACTGTTTTTT
CASSAGTGGFNEKLFF
>TRBV7-8|TRBJ1-3|-|-
TGTGCCAGCAGCTTAGGTCCCAGGGGAACTGGAAACACCATATATTTT
CASSLGPRGTGNTIYF
>TRBV28|TRBJ1-4|-|TRBD1
TGTGCCAGCAGTCCAGACAGGGGGCGAAAAGAAAAACTGTTTTTT
CASSPDRGRKEKLFF
>TRBV6-5|TRBJ2-4|-|-
TGTGCCAGCAGTTACCTTAGTACAGCCAAAAACATTCAGTACTTC
CASSYLSTAKNIQYF
>TRBV29-1|TRBJ1-5|-|-
TGCAGCGTTCGCGCCGGGGGGGGCGCGGGCAATCAGCCCCAGCATTTT
CSVRAGGGAGNQPQHF
>TRBV10-3|TRBJ1-1|-|TRBD1
TGTGCCATCAGTGACAGACAGGGAAAGGCTTTCTTT
CAISDRQGKAFF
>TRBV9|TRBJ1-2|-|TRBD1
TGTGCCAGCAGCGCCACGGACAGGGAGTATGGTGGCTACACCTTC
CASSATDREYGGYTF
>TRBV5-6|TRBJ1-4|once|TRBD1
TGTGCCAGCAGCCTCGGAGGGGGCCATACTGAAAAACTGTTTTTT
CASSLGGGHTEKLFF
>TRBV19|TRBJ2-5|-|TRBD1
TGTGCCAGTAGAGCGACAGGGTCATCAGAGACCCAGTACTTC
CASRATGSSETQYF
>TRBV9|TRBJ2-3|-|-
TGTGCCAGCAGCGTTACTAGTATTTCAGATACGCAGTATTTT
CASSVTSISDTQYF
>TRBV4-2|TRBJ1-4|-|TRBD1
TGTGCCAGCAGCCCTAGACAGGGTTCTAATGAAAAACTGTTTTTT
CASSPRQGSNEKLFF
>TRBV3-1/TRBV3-2|TRBJ2-1|few|TRBD1
TGTGCCAGCAGCCAGGGACAGGGGGCTAGGAATGAGCAGTTCTTC
CASSQGQGARNEQFF
>TRBV4-2|TRBJ2-4|once|TRBD2
TGTGCCAGCAGCCAAGATTATAGCGGGGGGGCCGGTCGCATTCAGTACTTC
CASSQDYSGGAGRIQYF
>TRBV9|TRBJ2-5|-|-
TGTGCCAGCAGCGTAGGGGCTAGCTATACAGCAGAGACCCAGTACTTC
CASSVGASYTAETQYF
>TRBV7-3|TRBJ2-2|-|-
TGTGCCAGCAGCTTACTGGGCGGGTTAGGCACCGGGGAGCTGTTTTTT
CASSLLGGLGTGELFF
>TRBV5-5|TRBJ2-5|-|-
TGTGCCAGCAGCTTGCAGGGTTGGGAGACCCAGTACTTC
CASSLQGWETQYF
>TRBV19|TRBJ2-1|-|-
TGTGCCAGTAGTATAGACGGGGGGCCATTCAATGAGCAGTTCTTC
CASSIDGGPFNEQFF
>TRBV28|TRBJ1-1|-|TRBD1
TGTGCCAGCAGGACGACAGGGGGGAACACTGAAGCTTTCTTT
CASRTTGGNTEAFF
>TRBV19|TRBJ2-7|-|-
TGTGCCAGTAGTTCCAATGGCGGCTACGAGCAGTACTTC
CASSSNGGYEQYF
>TRBV27|TRBJ2-3|-|-
TGTGCCAGCAGTTTCCCTAGCATGGGCACAGATACGCAGTATTTT
CASSFPSMGTDTQYF
>TRBV5-6|TRBJ1-2|-|TRBD1
TGTGCCAGCAGCTTACTCAGGGACAGACCCTATGGCTACACCTTC
CASSLLRDRPYGYTF
>TRBV4-3|TRBJ1-6|-|TRBD1
TGCGCCAGCAGCCAGACAGGGTATGGGAATAATTCACCCCTCCACTTT
CASSQTGYGNNSPLHF
>TRBV6-6|TRBJ2-2|-|-
TGTGCCAGCAGCCCGTACACCGGGGAGCTGTTTTTT
CASSPYTGELFF
>TRBV11-2|TRBJ2-1|-|-
TGTGCCAGCAGCACCTCCCCGGGATGGGCAGACAATGAGCAGTTCTTC
CASSTSPGWADNEQFF
>TRBV7-9|TRBJ1-4|-|TRBD1
TGTGCCAGCAGCGTACGACAGGGACAACATGAAAAACTGTTTTTT
CASSVRQGQHEKLFF
>TRBV6-5|TRBJ2-3|-|TRBD1
TGTGCCACCAAAAGGGACAGGGGGCTGGCAGATACGCAGTATTTT
CATKRDRGLADTQYF
>TRBV3-1/TRBV3-2|TRBJ2-2|-|-
TGTGCCAGCAGCCCCCCCCCGGTCGGGACTTCGAACACCGGGGAGCTGTTTTTT
CASSPPPVGTSNTGELFF
>TRBV11-3|TRBJ2-3|-|-
TGTGCCAGCAGCTTAGAGGCCGCAACTAGCACAGATACGCAGTGTTTT
CASSLEAATSTDTQCF
>TRBV7-9|TRBJ2-7|-|-
TGTGCCAGCAGCTTAGTATCGGAGGAGCAGTACTTC
CASSLVSEEQYF
>TRBV12-5|TRBJ2-2|-|TRBD1
TGTGCTAGTGGCCGACAGGGGGCATACGGGGAGCTGTTTTTT
CASGRQGAYGELFF
>TRBV13|TRBJ2-3|-|TRBD1
TGTGCCAGCAGCTCCGGGACAGGGGCGGGGGATACGCAGTATTTT
CASSSGTGAGDTQYF